The present T cell receptor beta chain was sequenced within a study of cytomegalovirus exposure and HLA in healthy donors. Study as a whole: The approximately 610 first-cohort repertoires shared a platform with the 120 validation repertoires, as reported in a later analysis.

The validation cohort, a group of around 120 subjects, included the donors and was separate from the roughly 620-subject first cohort. Here immunoSEQ multiplex PCR was the method, and the copy in TCRdb shows in-frame clones only, minus some. The table lists 160,000 or so clones, 80% to 90% of them singletons. The CDR3 runs 13 residues. In germline, CDR1 is MNHEY, CDR2 SVGAGI. Trimming cost V 7 bases and J 3 bases; bases outside gene matches: 6. Whole-study findings and limits: A classifier reportedly called cytomegalovirus status with high sensitivity and specificity.

Concerning this clone: Its specificity is not known.

Sequencing used PBMCs. The TCR originated in a woman aged 25-40 years in good health and CMV-seronegative. The J gene is TRBJ2-7, the V gene TRBV6-5; TRBD2 agrees at 7 bases. The CDR3 nucleotides read TGTGCCAGCAAACCCGGGGGGTACTACGAGCAGTACTTC. Its protein is CASKPGGYYEQYF.